The source of this TCR beta chain is a study of a mutant IDH1 vaccine in newly diagnosed glioma. Overall study results and limits: Changes in the top peripheral T cell clonotypes seemingly had no bearing on pseudoprogression.

Sequencing used immunoSEQ multiplex PCR; TCRdb keeps in-frame clones, though not all of them. This sample has more than 40,000 clones, with approximately 90% found just once. Documented time point: week 35, safety follow-up. Every vaccination contained 300 ug of the mutant IDH1 20-mer peptide and was paired with topical imiquimod. With respect to this clone: No antigen is known for it.

Trimming removed 3 bases from V and 4 bases from J, with 15 bases in between. Looked up from germline, CDR1 is WSHSY and CDR2 is SAAADI. CDR3 length: 15 residues. The V gene is TRBV10-2, the J gene TRBJ1-2; D remains ambiguous. This TCR came from a woman between 40 and 55 years old with glioma. The sequenced sample was PBMCs, obtained from a glioma patient whose treatment included an IDH1 peptide vaccine. This chain's CDR3 is CASSDSRWAAYGYTF. CDR3 DNA sequence: TGCGCCAGCAGTGACTCCCGCTGGGCGGCCTATGGCTACACCTTC.